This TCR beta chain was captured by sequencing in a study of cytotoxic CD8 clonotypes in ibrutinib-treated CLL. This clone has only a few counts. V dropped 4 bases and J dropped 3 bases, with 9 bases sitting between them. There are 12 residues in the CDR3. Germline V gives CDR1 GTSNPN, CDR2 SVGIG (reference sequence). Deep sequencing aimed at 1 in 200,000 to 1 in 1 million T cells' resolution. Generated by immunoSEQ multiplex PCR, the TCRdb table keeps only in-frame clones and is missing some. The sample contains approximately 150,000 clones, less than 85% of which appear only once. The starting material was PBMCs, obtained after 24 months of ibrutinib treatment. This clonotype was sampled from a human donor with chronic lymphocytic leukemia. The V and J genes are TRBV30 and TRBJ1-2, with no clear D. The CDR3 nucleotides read TGTGCCTGGAATCCAGGACACTATGGCTACACCTTC. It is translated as CAWNPGHYGYTF.